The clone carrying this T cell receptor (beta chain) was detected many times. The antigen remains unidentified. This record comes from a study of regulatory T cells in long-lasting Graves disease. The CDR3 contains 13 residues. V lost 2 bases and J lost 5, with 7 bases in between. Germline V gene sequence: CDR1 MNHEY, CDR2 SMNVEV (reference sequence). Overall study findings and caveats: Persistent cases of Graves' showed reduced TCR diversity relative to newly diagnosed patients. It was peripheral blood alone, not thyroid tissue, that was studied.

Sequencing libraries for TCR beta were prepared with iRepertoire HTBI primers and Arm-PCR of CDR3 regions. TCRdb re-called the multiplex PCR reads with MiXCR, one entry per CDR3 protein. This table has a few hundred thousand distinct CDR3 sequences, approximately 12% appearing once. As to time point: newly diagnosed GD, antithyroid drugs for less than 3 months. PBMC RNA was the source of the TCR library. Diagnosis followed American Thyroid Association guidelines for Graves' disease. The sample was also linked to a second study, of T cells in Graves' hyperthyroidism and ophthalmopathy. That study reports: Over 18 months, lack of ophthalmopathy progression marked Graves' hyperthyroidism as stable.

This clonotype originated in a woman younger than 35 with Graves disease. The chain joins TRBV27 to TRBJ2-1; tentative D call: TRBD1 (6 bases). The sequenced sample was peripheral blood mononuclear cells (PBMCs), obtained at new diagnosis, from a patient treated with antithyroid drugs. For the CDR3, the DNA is TGTGCCAGCAGTTTAGGACAGCACAATGAGCAGTTCTTC. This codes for CASSLGQHNEQFF.